The rows below give T cell receptor beta chains drawn from one sample of a study of blood T cell repertoires in COVID-19. Clones were read by immunoSEQ multiplex PCR, and TCRdb kept only the in-frame ones, dropping some. The sample has 300,000 to 400,000 clones; around 86% are singletons. Sequenced input: peripheral blood. These receptors were collected from a man in his fifties or sixties with active or convalescent COVID-19. Both conserved end residues are part of each CDR3. The D gene is left open where the match is weak. Clone size is stated in some rows and not others, as once, few, many or a class when expanded.

cdr3_nt cdr3_aa v_call d_call j_call clone_size
TGTGCCACAATGACTAGCGGGAGATTATACGAGCAGTACTTC CATMTSGRLYEQYF TRBV28 TRBD2 TRBJ2-7 .
TGTGCCAGTAGTGGTCAGGGTTCGAACACTGAAGCTTTCTTT CASSGQGSNTEAFF TRBV19 . TRBJ1-1 .
TGTGCCAGCAGTGTACTCACAGGGAATGGCAATTCACCCCTCCACTTT CASSVLTGNGNSPLHF TRBV6-1 . TRBJ1-6 .
TGCGCCAGCAGCTTTTTGGCAGGGGTAGACGGCGAGCAGTACTTC CASSFLAGVDGEQYF TRBV5-1 . TRBJ2-7 .
TGTGCCAGCAGCGTAGGAAAAGCGGCTAGCGGGTACAATGAGCAGTTCTTC CASSVGKAASGYNEQFF TRBV9 TRBD2 TRBJ2-1 .
TGTGCCAGCAGCTTAGGAGGCACAGATACGCAGTATTTT CASSLGGTDTQYF TRBV11-2 . TRBJ2-3 .
TGTGCCAGCAGGGACTTGAGCTCTGGAAACACCATATATTTT CASRDLSSGNTIYF TRBV6-5 . TRBJ1-3 .
TGTGCCAGCCGGAAGGCTAGCGGGGGGGCCTACAATGAGCAGTTCTTC CASRKASGGAYNEQFF TRBV19 TRBD2 TRBJ2-1 once
TGTGCCAGCAGCTTCCTAGCGGGAATTTCAGATACGCAGTATTTT CASSFLAGISDTQYF TRBV7-3 TRBD2 TRBJ2-3 .
TGTGCCAGCAGGATCTCCGGGACAGGGGGCGGTGATGGCTACACCTTC CASRISGTGGGDGYTF TRBV6-6 TRBD1 TRBJ1-2 .
TGTGCCAGCTGCGGTAGCAATCAGCCCCAGCATTTT CASCGSNQPQHF TRBV28 . TRBJ1-5 .
TGTGCCAGCAGCCCCGGGACAGGGAGCTACGAGCAGTACTTC CASSPGTGSYEQYF TRBV5-6 TRBD1 TRBJ2-7 .
TGTGCCAGCAGCCGAGGCGGGACAGGGCCCAAATCTGGAAACACCATATATTTT CASSRGGTGPKSGNTIYF TRBV5-4 TRBD1 TRBJ1-3 .
TGTGCCACCAGCCTAGGAGGCGCTGAAAAACTGTTTTTT CATSLGGAEKLFF TRBV24-1 . TRBJ1-4 .
TGTGCCAGCAGCCCAGGACAGAACTCGTACACAGATACGCAGTATTTT CASSPGQNSYTDTQYF TRBV11-1 . TRBJ2-3 .
TGTGCCAGCAGACCCGGGACAGCCTTTGAAAAACTGTTTTTT CASRPGTAFEKLFF TRBV6-5 TRBD1 TRBJ1-4 .
TGTGCCAGCAGCCAAGATCTGACAGGGAACTTTAATCAGCCCCAGCATTTT CASSQDLTGNFNQPQHF TRBV4-2 TRBD1 TRBJ1-5 .
TGTGCCAGTAGTATTATTAGATCTGGAGCCGATCAGCCCCAGCATTTT CASSIIRSGADQPQHF TRBV19 . TRBJ1-5 few
TGCGCCAGCAGCCAAGATGAGGGGGCCCCCTATAATTCACCCCTCCACTTT CASSQDEGAPYNSPLHF TRBV4-1 TRBD1 TRBJ1-6 .
TGTGCCAGCAGCAATCAGGGAACCGGGGAGCTGTTTTTT CASSNQGTGELFF TRBV7-9 . TRBJ2-2 .
TGTGCCATCAGTGGGGGCCTAGTCACCTACGAGCAGTACTTC CAISGGLVTYEQYF TRBV10-3 . TRBJ2-7 .
TGTGCCAGCAGTTACTCATCTCCTGGACAGGGGGCGGTCTACGAGCAGTACTTC CASSYSSPGQGAVYEQYF TRBV6-2/TRBV6-3 TRBD1 TRBJ2-7 .
TGTGCCAGCACCCGAACAGGGGGCTTCCCCTACGAGCAGTACTTC CASTRTGGFPYEQYF TRBV27 TRBD1 TRBJ2-7 .